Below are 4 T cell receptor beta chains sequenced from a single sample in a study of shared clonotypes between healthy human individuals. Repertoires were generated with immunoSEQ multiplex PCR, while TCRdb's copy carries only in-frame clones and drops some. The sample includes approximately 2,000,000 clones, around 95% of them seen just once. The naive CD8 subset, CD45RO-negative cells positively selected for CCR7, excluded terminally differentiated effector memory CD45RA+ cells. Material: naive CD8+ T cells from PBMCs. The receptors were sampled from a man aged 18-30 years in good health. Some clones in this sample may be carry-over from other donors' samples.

The DNA for the CDR3 is TGCGCCAGCAGCCAAGCGTCGGGACTCCGGTACGAGCAGTACTTC. Translating it yields CASSQASGLRYEQYF. V gene TRBV4-1 combines with J gene TRBJ2-7, with a weak D call TRBD2 (6 bases). The CDR3 runs 15 residues. Germline-derived CDR1 and CDR2 are MGHRA and YSYEKL. Trimming took 1 base from V and 4 from J, leaving 14 bases between them.

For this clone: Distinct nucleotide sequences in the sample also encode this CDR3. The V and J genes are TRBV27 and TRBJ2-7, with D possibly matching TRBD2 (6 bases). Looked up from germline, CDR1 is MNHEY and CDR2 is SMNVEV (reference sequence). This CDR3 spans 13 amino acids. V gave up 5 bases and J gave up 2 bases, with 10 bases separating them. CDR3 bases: TGTGCCAGCAGTGCGGGGTTAACCTACGAGCAGTACTTC. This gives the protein CASSAGLTYEQYF.

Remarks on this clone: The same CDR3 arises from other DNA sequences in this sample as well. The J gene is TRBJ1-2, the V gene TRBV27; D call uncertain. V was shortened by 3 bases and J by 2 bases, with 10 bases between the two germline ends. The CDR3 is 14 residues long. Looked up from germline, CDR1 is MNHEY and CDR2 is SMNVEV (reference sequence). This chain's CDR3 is CASSFSGSNYGYTF. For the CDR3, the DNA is TGTGCCAGCAGTTTCTCTGGGAGCAACTATGGCTACACCTTC.

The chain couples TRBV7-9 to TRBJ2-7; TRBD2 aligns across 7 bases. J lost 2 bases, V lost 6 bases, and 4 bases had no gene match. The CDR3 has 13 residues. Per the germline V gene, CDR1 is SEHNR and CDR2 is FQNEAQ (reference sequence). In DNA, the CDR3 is TGTGCCAGCAGAAGCGGGGAGACCTACGAGCAGTACTTC. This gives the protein CASRSGETYEQYF. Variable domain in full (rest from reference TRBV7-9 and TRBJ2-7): DTGVSQNPRHKITKRGQNVTFRCDPISEHNRLYWYRQTLGQGPEFLTYFQNEAQLEKSRLLSDRFSAERPKGSFSTLEIQRTEQGDSAMYLCASRSGETYEQYFGPGTRLTVT.